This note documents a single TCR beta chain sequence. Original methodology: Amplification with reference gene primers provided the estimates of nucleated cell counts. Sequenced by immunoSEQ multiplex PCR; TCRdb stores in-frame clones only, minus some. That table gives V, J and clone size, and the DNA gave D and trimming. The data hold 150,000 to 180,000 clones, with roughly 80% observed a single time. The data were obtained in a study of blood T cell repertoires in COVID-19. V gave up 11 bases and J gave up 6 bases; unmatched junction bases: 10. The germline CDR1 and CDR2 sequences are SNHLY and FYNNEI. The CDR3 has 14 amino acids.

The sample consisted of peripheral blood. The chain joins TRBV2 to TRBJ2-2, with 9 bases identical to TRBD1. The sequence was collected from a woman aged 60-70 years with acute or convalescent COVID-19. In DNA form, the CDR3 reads TGTGCCGTAGAACAGGGGGCAGTGGCCGGGGAGCTGTTTTTT. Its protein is CAVEQGAVAGELFF.